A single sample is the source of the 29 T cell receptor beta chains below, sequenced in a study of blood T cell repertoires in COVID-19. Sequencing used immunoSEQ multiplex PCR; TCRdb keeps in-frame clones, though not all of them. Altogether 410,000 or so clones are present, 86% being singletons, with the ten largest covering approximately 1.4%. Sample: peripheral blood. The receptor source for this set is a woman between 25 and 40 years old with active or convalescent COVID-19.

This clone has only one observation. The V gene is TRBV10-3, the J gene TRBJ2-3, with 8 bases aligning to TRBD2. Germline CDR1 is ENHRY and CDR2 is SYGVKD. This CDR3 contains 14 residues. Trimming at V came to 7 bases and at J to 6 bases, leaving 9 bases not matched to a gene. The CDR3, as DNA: TGTGCCATCACCCCCGGCGGGAGGAGTGATACGCAGTATTTT. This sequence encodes CAITPGGRSDTQYF.

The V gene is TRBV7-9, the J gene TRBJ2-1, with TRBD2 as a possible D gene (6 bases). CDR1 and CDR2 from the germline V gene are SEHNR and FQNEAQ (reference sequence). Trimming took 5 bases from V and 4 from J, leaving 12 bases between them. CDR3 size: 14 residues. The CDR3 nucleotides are TGTGCCAGCAGCCTCGATCGGGGGTACAATGAGCAGTTCTTC. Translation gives CASSLDRGYNEQFF.

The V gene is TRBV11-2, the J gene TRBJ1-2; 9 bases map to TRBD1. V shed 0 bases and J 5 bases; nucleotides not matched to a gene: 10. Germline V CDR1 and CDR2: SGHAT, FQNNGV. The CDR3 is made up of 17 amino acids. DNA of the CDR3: TGTGCCAGCAGCTTAGATCTCCCGGGACAGGGTTGGTATGGCTACACCTTC. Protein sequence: CASSLDLPGQGWYGYTF.

The CDR3 sequence: CASSQETYSYNEQFF. DNA of the CDR3: TGTGCCAGCAGCCAAGAAACTTATTCCTACAATGAGCAGTTCTTC. This sequence joins TRBV3-1 (or the pseudogene TRBV3-2) and TRBJ2-1; D gene ambiguous. This CDR3 is 15 amino acids long. Germline V gives CDR1 LGHDT, CDR2 YNNKEL (reference sequence). With 0 bases removed from V and 1 base from J, the gap between germline ends came to 7 bases.

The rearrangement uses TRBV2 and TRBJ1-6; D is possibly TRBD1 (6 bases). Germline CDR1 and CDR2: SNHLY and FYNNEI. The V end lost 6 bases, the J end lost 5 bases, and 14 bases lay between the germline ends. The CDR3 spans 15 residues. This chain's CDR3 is CASREDSNNNSPLHF. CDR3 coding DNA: TGTGCCAGCAGAGAGGACAGCAACAATAATTCACCCCTCCACTTT.

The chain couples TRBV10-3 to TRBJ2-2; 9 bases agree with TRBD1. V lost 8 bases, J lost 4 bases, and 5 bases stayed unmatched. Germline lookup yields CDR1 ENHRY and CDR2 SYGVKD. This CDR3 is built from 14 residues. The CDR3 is CAIGGDRATGELFF. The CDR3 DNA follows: TGTGCCATCGGGGGGGACAGGGCCACCGGGGAGCTGTTTTTT.

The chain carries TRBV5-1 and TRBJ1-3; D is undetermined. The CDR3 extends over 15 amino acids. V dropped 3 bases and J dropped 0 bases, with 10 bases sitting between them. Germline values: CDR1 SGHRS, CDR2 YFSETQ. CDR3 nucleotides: TGCGCCAGCAGCTCGGACTGGAGCTCTGGAAACACCATATATTTT. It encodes CASSSDWSSGNTIYF.

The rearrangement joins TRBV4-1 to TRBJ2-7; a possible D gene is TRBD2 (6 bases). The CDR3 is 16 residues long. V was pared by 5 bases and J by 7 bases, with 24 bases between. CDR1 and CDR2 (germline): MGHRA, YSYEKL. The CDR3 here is CASSAFVGTDYLEQYF. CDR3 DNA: TGCGCCAGCAGCGCGTTTGTAGGGACTGACTACTTGGAGCAGTACTTC.

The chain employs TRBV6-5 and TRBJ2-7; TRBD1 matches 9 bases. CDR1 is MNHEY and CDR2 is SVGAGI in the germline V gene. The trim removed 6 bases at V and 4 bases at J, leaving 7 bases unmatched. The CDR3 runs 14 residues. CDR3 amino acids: CASSSMDRGYEQYF. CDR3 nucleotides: TGTGCCAGCAGCTCAATGGACAGGGGATACGAGCAGTACTTC.

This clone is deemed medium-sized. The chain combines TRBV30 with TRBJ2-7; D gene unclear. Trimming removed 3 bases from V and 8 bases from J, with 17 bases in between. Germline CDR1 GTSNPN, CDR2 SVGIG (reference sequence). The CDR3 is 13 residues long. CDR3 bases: TGTGCCTGGAGACGAGTGGAACAGCCCCAGCAGTACTTC. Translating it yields CAWRRVEQPQQYF. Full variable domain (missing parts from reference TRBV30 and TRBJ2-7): SQTIHQWPATLVQPVGSPLSLECTVEGTSNPNLYWYRQAAGRGLQLLFYSVGIGQISSEVPQNLSASRPQDRQFILSSKKLLLSDSGFYLCAWRRVEQPQQYFGPGTRLTVT.

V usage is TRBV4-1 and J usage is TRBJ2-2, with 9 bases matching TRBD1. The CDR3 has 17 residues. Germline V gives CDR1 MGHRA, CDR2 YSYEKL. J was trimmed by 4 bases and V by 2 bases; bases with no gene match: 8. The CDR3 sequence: CASSQSSTGGTTGELFF. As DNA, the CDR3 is TGCGCCAGCAGCCAAAGCTCGACAGGGGGGACCACCGGGGAGCTGTTTTTT.

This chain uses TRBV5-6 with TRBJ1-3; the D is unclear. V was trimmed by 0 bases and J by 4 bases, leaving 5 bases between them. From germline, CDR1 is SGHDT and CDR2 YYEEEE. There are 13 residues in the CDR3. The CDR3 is CASSLGRGNTIYF. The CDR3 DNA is TGTGCCAGCAGCTTGGGTCGGGGAAACACCATATATTTT.

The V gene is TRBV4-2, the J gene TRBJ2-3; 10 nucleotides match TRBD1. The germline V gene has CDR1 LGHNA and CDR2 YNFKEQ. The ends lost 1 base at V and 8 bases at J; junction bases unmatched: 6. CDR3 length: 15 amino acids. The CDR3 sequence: CASSQGTGGGGTQYF. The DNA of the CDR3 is TGTGCCAGCAGCCAAGGGACAGGGGGTGGGGGTACGCAGTATTTT.

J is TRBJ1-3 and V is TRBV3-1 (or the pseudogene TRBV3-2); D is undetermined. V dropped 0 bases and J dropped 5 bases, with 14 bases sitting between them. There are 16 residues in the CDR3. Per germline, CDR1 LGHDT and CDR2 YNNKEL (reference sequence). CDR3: CASSQDLAVGRNTIYF. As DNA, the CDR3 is TGTGCCAGCAGCCAAGATTTGGCGGTTGGAAGAAACACCATATATTTT.

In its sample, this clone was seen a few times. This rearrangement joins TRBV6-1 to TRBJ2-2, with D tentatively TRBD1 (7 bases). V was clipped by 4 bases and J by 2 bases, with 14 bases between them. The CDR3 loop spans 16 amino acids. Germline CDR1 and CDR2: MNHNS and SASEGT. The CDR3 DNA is TGTGCCAGCAGTGGACAGGGACTCTCCAACACCGGGGAGCTGTTTTTT. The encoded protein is CASSGQGLSNTGELFF.

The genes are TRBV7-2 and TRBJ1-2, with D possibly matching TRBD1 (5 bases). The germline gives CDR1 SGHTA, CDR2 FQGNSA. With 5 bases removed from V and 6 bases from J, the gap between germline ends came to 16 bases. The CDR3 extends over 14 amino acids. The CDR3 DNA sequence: TGTGCCAGCAGCCAGGGCCCGATGGTTGATGGCTACACCTTC. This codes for CASSQGPMVDGYTF.

The CDR3 loop is CASLDRGTGELFF. The CDR3 coding sequence is TGCGCCAGCCTGGACAGAGGCACCGGGGAGCTGTTTTTT. The chain recombines TRBV4-1 with TRBJ2-2; possibly TRBD1 for D (6 bases). Trimming cost V 8 bases and J 4 bases, with 11 bases left between them. There are 13 residues in the CDR3. Germline CDR1 MGHRA, CDR2 YSYEKL.

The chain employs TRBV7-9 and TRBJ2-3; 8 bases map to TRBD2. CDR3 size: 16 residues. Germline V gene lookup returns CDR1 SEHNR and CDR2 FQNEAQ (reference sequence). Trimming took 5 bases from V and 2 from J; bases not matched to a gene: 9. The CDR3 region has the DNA TGTGCCAGCAGCCCAATCTGGCGGGGGGACACAGATACGCAGTATTTT. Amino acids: CASSPIWRGDTDTQYF.

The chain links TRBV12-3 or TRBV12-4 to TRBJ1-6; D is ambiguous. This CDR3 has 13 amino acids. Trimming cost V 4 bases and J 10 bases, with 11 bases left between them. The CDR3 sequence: CASSSYSGSPLHF. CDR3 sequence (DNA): TGTGCCAGCAGTTCGTACAGTGGGTCACCCCTCCACTTT.

The CDR3 protein is CAWSVTGLNEKLFF. The CDR3 DNA sequence: TGTGCCTGGAGTGTAACAGGGCTAAATGAAAAACTGTTTTTT. The rearrangement links TRBV30 to TRBJ1-4; tentative D call: TRBD1 (6 bases). Germline V gives CDR1 GTSNPN, CDR2 SVGIG (reference sequence). CDR3 length: 14 residues. The V end lost 0 bases, the J end lost 5 bases, and 10 bases lay between the germline ends.

The CDR3 bases are TGTGCCAGCAGTCTGCCGGGGGATCAGCCCCAGCATTTT. Its translation: CASSLPGDQPQHF. This chain links TRBV6-1 with TRBJ1-5, with a tentative D call TRBD1 (5 bases). Germline CDR1 MNHNS, CDR2 SASEGT. The CDR3 is made up of 13 amino acids. Trimming left V 5 bases short and J 5 bases short, with 10 bases between.

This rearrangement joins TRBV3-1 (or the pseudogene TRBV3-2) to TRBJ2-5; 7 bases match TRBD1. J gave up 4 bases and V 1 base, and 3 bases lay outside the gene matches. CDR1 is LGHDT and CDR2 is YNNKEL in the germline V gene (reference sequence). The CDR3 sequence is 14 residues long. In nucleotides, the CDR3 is TGTGCCAGCAGCCAAGCCTCAGGGGGAGAGACCCAGTACTTC. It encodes CASSQASGGETQYF.

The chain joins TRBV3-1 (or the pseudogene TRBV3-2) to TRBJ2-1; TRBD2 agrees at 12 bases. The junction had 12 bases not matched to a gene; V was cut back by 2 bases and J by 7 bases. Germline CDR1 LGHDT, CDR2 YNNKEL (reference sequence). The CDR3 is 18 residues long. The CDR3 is CASSQRAHLAGGPNEQFF. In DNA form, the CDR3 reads TGTGCCAGCAGCCAAAGGGCCCATCTAGCGGGGGGGCCAAATGAGCAGTTCTTC.

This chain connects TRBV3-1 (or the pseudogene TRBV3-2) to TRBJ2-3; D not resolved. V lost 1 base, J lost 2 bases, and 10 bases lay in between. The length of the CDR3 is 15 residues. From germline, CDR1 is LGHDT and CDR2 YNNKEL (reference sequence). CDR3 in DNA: TGTGCCAGCAGCCAAGGGAGTTCTTCCACAGATACGCAGTATTTT. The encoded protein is CASSQGSSSTDTQYF.

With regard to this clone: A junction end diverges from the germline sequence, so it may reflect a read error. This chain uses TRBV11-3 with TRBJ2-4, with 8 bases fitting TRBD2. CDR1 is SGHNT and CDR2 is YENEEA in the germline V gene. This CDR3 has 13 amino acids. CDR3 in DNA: TGTGCCAGCAGCTTAACTGCGGGGGGCGAGGTCGCCTTC. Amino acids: CASSLTAGGEVAF. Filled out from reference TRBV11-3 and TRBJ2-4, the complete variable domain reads EAGVVQSPRYKIIEKKQPVAFWCNPISGHNTLYWYLQNLGQGPELLIRYENEEAVDDSQLPKDRFSAERLKGVDSTLKIQPAELGDSAVYLCASSLTAGGEVAFGAGTRLSVL.

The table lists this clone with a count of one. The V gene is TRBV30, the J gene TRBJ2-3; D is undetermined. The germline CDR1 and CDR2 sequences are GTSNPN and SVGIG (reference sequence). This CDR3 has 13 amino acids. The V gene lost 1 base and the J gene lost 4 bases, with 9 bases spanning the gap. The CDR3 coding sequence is TGTGCCTGGAGTGGGTCAGAGGCAGATACGCAGTATTTT. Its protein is CAWSGSEADTQYF. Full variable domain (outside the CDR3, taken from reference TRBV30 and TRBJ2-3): SQTIHQWPATLVQPVGSPLSLECTVEGTSNPNLYWYRQAAGRGLQLLFYSVGIGQISSEVPQNLSASRPQDRQFILSSKKLLLSDSGFYLCAWSGSEADTQYFGPGTRLTVL.

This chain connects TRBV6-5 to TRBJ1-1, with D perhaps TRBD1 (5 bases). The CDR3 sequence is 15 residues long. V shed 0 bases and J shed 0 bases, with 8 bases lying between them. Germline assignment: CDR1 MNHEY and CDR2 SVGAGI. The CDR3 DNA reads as TGTGCCAGCAGTTACTCGACAGACCTGAACACTGAAGCTTTCTTT. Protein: CASSYSTDLNTEAFF.

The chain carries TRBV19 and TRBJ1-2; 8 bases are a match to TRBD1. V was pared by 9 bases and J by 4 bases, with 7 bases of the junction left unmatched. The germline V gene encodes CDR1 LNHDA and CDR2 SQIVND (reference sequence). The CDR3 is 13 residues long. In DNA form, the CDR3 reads TGTGCCAGCGGAGAGACAGGGGCCTATGGCTACACCTTC. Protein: CASGETGAYGYTF. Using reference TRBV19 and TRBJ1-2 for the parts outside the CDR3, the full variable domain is DGGITQSPKYLFRKEGQNVTLSCEQNLNHDAMYWYRQDPGQGLRLIYYSQIVNDFQKGDIAEGYSVSREKKESFPLTVTSAQKNPTAFYLCASGETGAYGYTFGSGTRLTVV.

The CDR3 spells CASSRTSGRAQPNEQFF. The CDR3 DNA is TGTGCCAGCAGCCGGACTAGCGGGAGGGCCCAGCCCAATGAGCAGTTCTTC. The V call is TRBV5-4, the J call TRBJ2-1, with 15 bases fitting TRBD2. With V trimmed by 4 bases and J by 6 bases, 8 bases remained unmatched. The CDR3 loop spans 17 amino acids. The V gene's germline CDR1 is SGHNT and CDR2 YYREEE (reference sequence).